These 6 T cell receptor beta chains came from one sample sequenced in a study of blood T cell repertoires in COVID-19. Libraries were prepared by immunoSEQ multiplex PCR; TCRdb keeps only in-frame clonotypes and omits some of them. The repertoire consists of 310,000 or so clones, with roughly 82% occurring once and the leading ten covering 1.5% to 2%. The sample consisted of peripheral blood. Receptors were obtained from a woman in her fifties or sixties with acute or convalescent COVID-19.

The chain combines TRBV27 with TRBJ2-3; 7 nucleotides agree with TRBD2. Germline CDR1 reads MNHEY; CDR2 reads SMNVEV (reference sequence). V was pared by 4 bases and J by 1 base, with 8 bases of the junction left unmatched. The CDR3 extends over 16 amino acids. CDR3 coding DNA: TGTGCCAGCAGTTCCTGGACTAGGAGACGCACAGATACGCAGTATTTT. Translation: CASSSWTRRRTDTQYF.

This rearrangement joins TRBV27 to TRBJ1-1; 7 nucleotides agree with TRBD1. The CDR3 spans 15 residues. Germline trimming cut 5 bases from V and 2 bases from J; bases unmatched to any gene: 8. In germline, CDR1 is MNHEY, CDR2 SMNVEV (reference sequence). CDR3 sequence (DNA): TGTGCCAGCAGTATAAGGACAGGCGGAAACACTGAAGCTTTCTTT. Amino acids: CASSIRTGGNTEAFF.

The chain couples TRBV27 to TRBJ2-2; no definite D call. Germline lookup yields CDR1 MNHEY and CDR2 SMNVEV (reference sequence). The V end lost 3 bases, the J end lost 6 bases, and 11 bases lay between the germline ends. The CDR3 is 14 amino acids. CDR3 residues: CASSFWPPPGELFF. CDR3 nucleotide sequence: TGTGCCAGCAGTTTTTGGCCCCCGCCCGGGGAGCTGTTTTTT.

This clone was counted many times. The J gene is TRBJ2-1, the V gene TRBV5-1; D might be TRBD2 (6 bases). Germline CDR1 and CDR2: SGHRS and YFSETQ. CDR3 size: 18 residues. The V end lost 0 bases, the J end lost 6 bases, and 22 bases lay between the germline ends. CDR3 sequence: CASSLELARTKNLNEQFF. CDR3 nucleotides: TGCGCCAGCAGCTTGGAATTGGCGCGGACTAAAAACCTCAATGAGCAGTTCTTC.

The chain joins TRBV9 to TRBJ2-3, with D perhaps TRBD2 (5 bases). Per germline, CDR1 SGDLS and CDR2 YYNGEE. V lost 5 bases, J lost 2 bases, and 12 bases lay in between. This CDR3 has 14 residues. The CDR3 nucleotides are TGTGCCAGCAGTGTCCAAGCGGTCACAGATACGCAGTATTTT. Translation: CASSVQAVTDTQYF.

The chain combines TRBV25-1 with TRBJ2-1, with D possibly matching TRBD1 (6 bases). Germline V gene sequence: CDR1 MGHDK, CDR2 SYGVNS. This CDR3 spans 14 amino acids. Trimming took 3 bases from V and 2 from J, leaving 8 bases between them. The CDR3 is CASSERTAYNEQFF. The CDR3 DNA is TGTGCCAGCAGTGAGAGGACAGCCTACAATGAGCAGTTCTTC.